Listed below are T cell receptor beta chains from one sample, sequenced in a study of T cell responses to AZD1222 COVID-19 vaccine. The assay was immunoSEQ multiplex PCR, and TCRdb's table has in-frame clones only and misses some. The table has 99,000 or so clones, around nine tenths seen once. This specimen consisted of peripheral blood, obtained 28 days after the second dose of the MenACWY control vaccine. The source is an adult who received the MenACWY meningococcal vaccine as a control. The CDR3 runs from the conserved cysteine through the conserved F or W. The D gene is left open where the match is weak. Only some rows state a clone size, as once, few, many or a class for expanded clones.

clone_size | j_call | v_call | d_call | cdr3_nt | cdr3_aa
. | TRBJ1-6 | TRBV2 | TRBD1 | TGTGCCAGCACAAGGACAGGGGCCTCACCCCTCCACTTT | CASTRTGASPLHF
. | TRBJ1-2 | TRBV10-1 | . | TGCGCCAGCAGTGAACCGGGGCCAATCGGATTCGGGAACTATGGCTACACCTTC | CASSEPGPIGFGNYGYTF
. | TRBJ1-2 | TRBV5-5 | . | TGTGCCAGCAGCTCACCCGGGACGGGGAGATATGGCTACACCTTC | CASSSPGTGRYGYTF
. | TRBJ2-5 | TRBV7-8 | . | TGTGCCAGCAGCTCTGTAATGACAGACAACCAAGAGACCCAGTACTTC | CASSSVMTDNQETQYF
. | TRBJ2-5 | TRBV24-1 | . | TGTGCCACCAGCCGGGGTATCCAAGAGACCCAGTACTTC | CATSRGIQETQYF
. | TRBJ2-2 | TRBV25-1 | . | TGTGCCAGCAGTGATCAGTACACCGGGGAGCTGTTTTTT | CASSDQYTGELFF
. | TRBJ1-5 | TRBV30 | . | TGTGCCTGGAGTGTACGGTTTAGCAATCAGCCCCAGCATTTT | CAWSVRFSNQPQHF
. | TRBJ2-2 | TRBV6-5 | . | TGTGCCAGCACCTCCAGGAACACCGGGGAGCTGTTTTTT | CASTSRNTGELFF
. | TRBJ2-3 | TRBV5-6 | TRBD1 | TGTGCCAGCAGCTTGGGGACAGGGGCTTTTAGCACAGATACGCAGTATTTT | CASSLGTGAFSTDTQYF
. | TRBJ2-1 | TRBV11-2 | . | TGTGCCAGCAGCCTAATCAACAATGAGCAGTTCTTC | CASSLINNEQFF
. | TRBJ2-2 | TRBV12-5 | . | TGTGCTAGTGGACCCTCGTTGGGGAGCACCGGGGAGCTGTTTTTT | CASGPSLGSTGELFF
. | TRBJ2-7 | TRBV27 | TRBD1 | TGTGCCAGCAGTTTATCCTTCGGACAGGGCCACGAGCAGTACTTC | CASSLSFGQGHEQYF
once | TRBJ2-3 | TRBV9 | . | TGTGCCAGCAGCCCCCGACCGTACACAGATACGCAGTATTTT | CASSPRPYTDTQYF
. | TRBJ1-3 | TRBV28 | . | TGTGCCAGCAGTTTTTCCAAGGGAATCTCTGGAAACACCATATATTTT | CASSFSKGISGNTIYF
. | TRBJ2-7 | TRBV19 | TRBD1 | TGTGCCAGTAGTATCCGGACAGGATACGAGCAGTACTTC | CASSIRTGYEQYF
. | TRBJ2-3 | TRBV11-2 | . | TGTGCCAGCAGCCCAGTTGGGGCTCACACAGATACGCAGTATTTT | CASSPVGAHTDTQYF
once | TRBJ1-5 | TRBV28 | . | TGTGCCAGCAGTTTCTTAACAGTGGGCAATCAGCCCCAGCATTTT | CASSFLTVGNQPQHF
. | TRBJ1-1 | TRBV6-1 | TRBD1 | TGTGCCAGCAGTGAAGGGACAGGTCTTACAACGGGGAACACTGAAGCTTTCTTT | CASSEGTGLTTGNTEAFF
. | TRBJ2-3 | TRBV19 | . | TGTGCCAGTAGTCGGGGGGCTTTGAGCACAGATACGCAGTATTTT | CASSRGALSTDTQYF
. | TRBJ2-3 | TRBV3-1/TRBV3-2 | . | TGTGCCAGCAGCCAAGGGGTCGGTGCATATACGCAGTATTTT | CASSQGVGAYTQYF
. | TRBJ1-4 | TRBV11-2 | TRBD1 | TGTGCCAGCAGCGGAGGGCCGGGACAGGGGGCGAGGAAACTGTTTTTT | CASSGGPGQGARKLFF
. | TRBJ2-3 | TRBV5-1 | TRBD2 | TGCGCCAGCAGAGAAACCGGGACTAGCGTGTATACGCAGTATTTT | CASRETGTSVYTQYF
. | TRBJ2-7 | TRBV6-2/TRBV6-3 | . | TGTGCCAGCAGTTACTCCCACTCCCCATATGGCGAGCAGTACTTC | CASSYSHSPYGEQYF
. | TRBJ2-3 | TRBV5-4 | . | TGTGCCAGCAGCTACAGGTCGAGTAGCACAGATACGCAGTATTTT | CASSYRSSSTDTQYF
. | TRBJ2-5 | TRBV29-1 | . | TGCAGCGTTGATAACGGGCTCGAACCTTGGGAGACCCAGTACTTC | CSVDNGLEPWETQYF
. | TRBJ2-5 | TRBV7-9 | TRBD1 | TGTGCCAGCAGCTTAGGTGACAGGGGAACGAAAGAGACCCAGTACTTC | CASSLGDRGTKETQYF
. | TRBJ1-4 | TRBV18 | TRBD1 | TGTGCCAGCTCGCCGTATACGACAGGGAATGAAAAACTGTTTTTT | CASSPYTTGNEKLFF
few | TRBJ1-6 | TRBV9 | . | TGTGCCAGCAGCCCGCAGGCTTCTGAAATTTCACCCCTCCACTTT | CASSPQASEISPLHF
. | TRBJ2-1 | TRBV7-9 | . | TGTGCCAGCAGCTCCTGGACAACCGACAATGAGCAGTTCTTC | CASSSWTTDNEQFF
. | TRBJ1-2 | TRBV28 | . | TGTGCCAGCAGTTTAAATTTGCGGGGGGGTGGCTACACCTTC | CASSLNLRGGGYTF
. | TRBJ1-6 | TRBV3-1/TRBV3-2 | TRBD1 | TGTGCCAGCAGCCAAGATGGGGACAGTGGTTCACCCCTCCACTTT | CASSQDGDSGSPLHF
once | TRBJ2-3 | TRBV7-2 | TRBD1 | TGTGCCAGCAGCAACCGGGACAGGGGGACAGATACGCAGTATTTT | CASSNRDRGTDTQYF
. | TRBJ2-3 | TRBV6-5 | . | TGTGCCAGCAGTACCCCCCGGGACTTGGCAGATACGCAGTATTTT | CASSTPRDLADTQYF
few | TRBJ1-2 | TRBV29-1 | . | TGCAGCGTTCCCCTGACGGGGAACTATGGCTACACCTTC | CSVPLTGNYGYTF
. | TRBJ1-1 | TRBV11-2 | TRBD1 | TGTGCCAGCAGCTCACAGGGGAGAACTGAAGCTTTCTTT | CASSSQGRTEAFF
few | TRBJ2-1 | TRBV9 | TRBD1 | TGTGCCAGCAGCGGACAGGGGGCCCGGCAGTTCTTC | CASSGQGARQFF
. | TRBJ2-3 | TRBV30 | TRBD2 | TGTGCCTGGAGTCGACTAGCCACCCAAGATACGCAGTATTTT | CAWSRLATQDTQYF
. | TRBJ2-1 | TRBV4-2 | . | TGTGCCAGCAGCCAAGACTTCGGGGACAATGAGCAGTTCTTC | CASSQDFGDNEQFF
. | TRBJ2-3 | TRBV10-3 | . | TGTGCCATCAGTACCCGGACCGATACGCAGTATTTT | CAISTRTDTQYF
once | TRBJ2-2 | TRBV6-1 | . | TGTGCCAGCAGTGAACGATGGGGACAATCCACCGGGGAGCTGTTTTTT | CASSERWGQSTGELFF
few | TRBJ1-3 | TRBV5-1 | TRBD1 | TGCGCCAGCAGACACGGGACAGGGACGACTTTACCCTCTGGAAACACCATATATTTT | CASRHGTGTTLPSGNTIYF
. | TRBJ1-4 | TRBV7-2 | TRBD1 | TGTGCCAGCAGCACGGGACAGGGGGAAAAACTGTTTTTT | CASSTGQGEKLFF
. | TRBJ1-1 | TRBV19 | TRBD1 | TGTGCCAGTAGTATGGGACAGGGGGGCACTGAAGCTTTCTTT | CASSMGQGGTEAFF
. | TRBJ1-5 | TRBV30 | . | TGTGCCTGGAGCTCGGGAGGCGGTCAGCCCCAGCATTTT | CAWSSGGGQPQHF
. | TRBJ2-2 | TRBV5-1 | . | TGCGCCAGCTTAGGGGGGACGGGGAACACCGGGGAGCTGTTTTTT | CASLGGTGNTGELFF